This T cell receptor beta chain was recovered during a study of control samples from healthy donors and cancer patients. TCRdb's table, derived via immunoSEQ multiplex PCR, lists solely in-frame clones and lacks some. The sample comprises 70,000 to 90,000 clones, roughly 90% of which are singletons, and over 1.5% rests with the top ten. The V gene lost 2 bases and the J gene lost 8 bases, with 24 bases spanning the gap. The CDR3 extends over 16 amino acids. The germline V gene has CDR1 SQVTM and CDR2 ANQGSEA. The chain employs TRBV29-1 and TRBJ1-1; possibly TRBD1 for D (6 bases). Sample: PBMCs. The sequence was obtained from a woman aged 55-70 years with head and neck cancer. The CDR3 spells CSVESRWGQGKVEAFF. The CDR3 nucleotides are TGCAGCGTTGAAAGTAGGTGGGGGCAGGGTAAAGTGGAAGCTTTCTTT.